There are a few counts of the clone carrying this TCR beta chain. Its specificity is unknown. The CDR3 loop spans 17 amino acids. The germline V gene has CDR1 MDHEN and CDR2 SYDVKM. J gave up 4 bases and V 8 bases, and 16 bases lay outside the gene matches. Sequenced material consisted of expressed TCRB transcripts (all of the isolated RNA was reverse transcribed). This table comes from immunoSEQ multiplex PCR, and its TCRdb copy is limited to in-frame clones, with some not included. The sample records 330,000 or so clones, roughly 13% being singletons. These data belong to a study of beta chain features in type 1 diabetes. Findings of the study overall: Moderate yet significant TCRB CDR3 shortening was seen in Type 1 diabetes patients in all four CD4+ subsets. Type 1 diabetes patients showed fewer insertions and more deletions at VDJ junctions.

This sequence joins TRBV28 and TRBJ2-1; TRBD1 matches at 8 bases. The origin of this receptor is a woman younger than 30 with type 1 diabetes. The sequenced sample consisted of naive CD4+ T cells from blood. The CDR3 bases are TGTGCCAGCTCAAGCCTGACGGACAGGGAGATTTACAATGAGCAGTTCTTC. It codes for CASSSLTDREIYNEQFF. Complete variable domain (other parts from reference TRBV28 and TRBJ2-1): DVKVTQSSRYLVKRTGEKVFLECVQDMDHENMFWYRQDPGLGLRLIYFSYDVKMKEKGDIPEGYSVSREKKERFSLILESASTNQTSMYLCASSSLTDREIYNEQFFGPGTRLTVL.